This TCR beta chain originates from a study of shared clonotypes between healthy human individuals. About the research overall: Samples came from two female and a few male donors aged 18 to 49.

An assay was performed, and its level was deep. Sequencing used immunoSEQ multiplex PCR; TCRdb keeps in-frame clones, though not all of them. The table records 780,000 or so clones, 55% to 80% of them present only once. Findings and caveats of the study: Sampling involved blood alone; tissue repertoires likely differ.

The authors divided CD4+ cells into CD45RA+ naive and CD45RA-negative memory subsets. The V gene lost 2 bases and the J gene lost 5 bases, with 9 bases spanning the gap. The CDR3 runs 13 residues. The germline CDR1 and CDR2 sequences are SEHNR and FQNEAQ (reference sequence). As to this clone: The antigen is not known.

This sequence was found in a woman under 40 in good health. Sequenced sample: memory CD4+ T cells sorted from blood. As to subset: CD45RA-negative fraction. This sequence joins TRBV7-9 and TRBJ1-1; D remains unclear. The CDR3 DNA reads TGTGCCAGCAGCTTAAGAACGGGGACTGAAGCTTTCTTT. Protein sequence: CASSLRTGTEAFF. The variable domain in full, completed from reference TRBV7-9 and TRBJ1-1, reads DTGVSQNPRHKITKRGQNVTFRCDPISEHNRLYWYRQTLGQGPEFLTYFQNEAQLEKSRLLSDRFSAERPKGSFSTLEIQRTEQGDSAMYLCASSLRTGTEAFFGQGTRLTVV.